This T cell receptor beta chain came from a study of T cell repertoires in ileal Crohn's disease. The junction had 4 bases not matched to a gene; V was cut back by 5 bases and J by 1 base. The CDR3 spans 15 residues. Germline loops: CDR1 SEHNR, CDR2 FQNEAQ (reference sequence). Method: immunoSEQ multiplex PCR; TCRdb's copy keeps in-frame clones and lacks some. The top ten hold around 4.6% of the sample, which has more than 12,000 clones, approximately 78% seen once. J is TRBJ2-3 and V is TRBV7-9, with 9 bases aligning to TRBD2. This receptor was obtained from an adult with Crohn's disease. Sequenced material: ileal tissue. DNA for the CDR3: TGTGCCAGCAGCCAGGTAGCGGGGGGCACAGATACGCAGTATTTT. Translation: CASSQVAGGTDTQYF.